This TCR beta chain was captured by sequencing in a study of CD8 T cells in ankylosing spondylitis. TCRdb re-called the 5' RACE reads through MiXCR, storing one row per CDR3 protein. The sample consists of around 130,000 distinct CDR3 sequences, approximately 9.9% of them appearing once. Findings and caveats of the study: There was reportedly significant enrichment of clones that were disease-linked in matched ankylosing spondylitis synovial fluid. Some motif variants were previously reported in reactive arthritis synovial fluid and blood.

V lost 6 bases, J lost 2 bases, and 12 bases stayed unmatched. This CDR3 spans 15 amino acids. CDR1 DFQATT and CDR2 SNEGSKA come from the germline V gene (reference sequence). Regarding this clonotype: Its cognate antigen is unknown.

The sequencing sample was made of blood, either unsorted or a sorted T cell fraction (not recorded which). This TCR was sampled from a male donor with ankylosing spondylitis or in good health (not recorded which). V and J are TRBV20-1 and TRBJ2-7; TRBD2 matches at 8 bases. As DNA, the CDR3 is TGCAGTGCCACATCCGGGAGGGTCGGGCCCTACGAGCAGTACTTC. Encoded protein: CSATSGRVGPYEQYF.